The following is a T cell receptor (beta chain) sequence with its context. This clonotype was recorded at least ten times. Its antigen is still unknown. Per-nucleotide qualities are absent, and no much larger clonotype sits a single base away. The data were obtained in a study of human T cells and chemical hapten exposure (dated by TCRdb to about 2021). In the study overall: For sensitization, 2% DPC in acetone was applied to a roughly 2 cm by roughly 2 cm area of upper inner arm skin. Patients additionally received weekly therapeutic DPC doses to the scalp throughout the approximately 24-week study period. Patch testing on the upper back used Finn chambers containing 0.01% DPC, with scoring done after 6 days according to International Contact Dermatitis Research Group standards. The patient cohort, mostly female, included alopecia areata with under or over 50% scalp involvement, alopecia totalis and alopecia universalis. Libraries were combined into a pool for sequencing, and differences in TCR yield between samples came mainly from small differences in library volumes within the pool. Peripheral blood TCR repertoire changes were tracked in vivo in alopecia patients during primary and secondary sensitization to the hapten diphenylcyclopropenone (DPC). Blood was sampled from patients pre-sensitization (week 0) and at 2, 6 and about 24 weeks after DPC sensitization. Roughly 30 alopecia patients provided blood for TCR sequencing at one to four time points (pre-sensitization, 2, 6 and 24 weeks).

The CDR3 starts with the cysteine, ends with the phenylalanine, and has 16 residues. Just the 48-base CDR3 DNA is kept, in frame starting at base 1. The germline V gene specifies SGDLS as CDR1 and YYNGEE as CDR2. The junction shows trimming of 3 bases on V and 9 bases on J, and the gene matches do not reach 7 bases of it. The library was made by RACE. The sequencer was a NextSeq 500. During library preparation, unique molecular identifiers were attached to individual cDNA molecules so that TCRs could be counted quantitatively and reproducibly. From each blood RNA sample, both TCR alpha and TCR beta chains were sequenced. The study's processing was this. Samples had a median of roughly 87,000 TCRs, with a range from roughly 20,000 to 690,600. V, J and CDR3 annotation of the TCR reads was performed with the Decombinator software suite. To make PS versus PT1 abundance plots, every sample was subsampled to the same number of TCRs (28,000). Expanded TCRs were defined as absent before sensitization and observed at least eight times at the 2-week time point. The public reads were quality trimmed at Q25 with fastp and then assembled into clones with MiXCR by TCRdb, keeping productive beta chains. Each entry is one CDR3 protein sequence, shown with its most common DNA and genes. The authors' filters were not applied to this entry. The sample table lists 35,000 to 50,000 distinct CDR3 sequences, more than 8.5% of them with a count of one. 15% of the sample is in the top ten clones.

Summary of the overall study and its limitations: Because every patient had alopecia, a presumed autoimmune disease, the patients' immune response might differ from that of healthy individuals. Patch test score was positively correlated with the number of PT1 expanded TCRs, with significance at thresholds 8, 16 and 32 but not at 4. The number of TCRs above 1 in 1000 frequency did not change with DPC sensitization; there was no evidence of global repertoire structure alterations. Repeated subsampling changed both the strength of the expansion versus patch-test correlation and the threshold at which that correlation became significant. Expanded TCRs formed significantly more large CDR3 similarity clusters than pre-sensitization or healthy control sets, consistent with antigen-driven responses.

This sample's time point label indicates: patch test 2, 6 weeks after DPC sensitization. Reading the label with the study, this specimen's treatment or condition is: therapeutic diphenylcyclopropenone sensitization with weekly scalp DPC. At each patch-test visit, blood was drawn before the patch test was applied. Patients were considered eligible if aged 18 to 70, diagnosed with alopecia and deemed suitable for DPC therapy, and patients were excluded if pregnant. Total RNA was extracted from unfractionated whole blood collected in Tempus Blood RNA tubes. This receptor was obtained from a woman between 40 and 50 years old with alopecia areata. Some clones in this sample may be carry-over from other donors' samples. The specimen was whole blood, collected in connection with sensitization to the hapten diphenylcyclopropenone (DPC). The rearranged chain carries TRBV9 and TRBJ2-1, with TRBD2 identical over 15 junction bases. For the CDR3, the sequence is CASSAWTSGGAAEQFF. The DNA sequence is TGTGCCAGCAGCGCCTGGACTAGCGGGGGGGCCGCTGAGCAGTTCTTC. Full variable domain (CDR3 extended with the reference TRBV9 and TRBJ2-1 proteins): DSGVTQTPKHLITATGQRVTLRCSPRSGDLSVYWYQQSLDQGLQFLIQYYNGEERAKGNILERFSAQQFPDLHSELNLSSLELGDSALYFCASSAWTSGGAAEQFFGPGTRLTVL.